This passage covers 20 T cell receptor beta chains from one sample sequenced in a study of OX40 agonist ivuxolimab in advanced cancers. The library was built by means of the immunoSEQ multiplex PCR assay. Entries here come from immuneACCESS through TCRdb and include only in-frame sequences with V and J called. Some clones fail to appear in such tables; in the studies checked, an unresolved V gene covers under half of the shortfall, and the cause of the remainder is unknown. Present in this sample are under 55,000 clones, 70% to 90% of which were seen just once. The ten largest clones capture around 6.7% of the sample. Sequenced material: CD4+ or CD8+ T cells sorted from blood, taken in a trial of the OX40 agonist ivuxolimab. These TCRs come from an adult with an advanced solid tumor such as melanoma, head and neck, liver or kidney cancer.

This clone was found a few times. The rearrangement joins TRBV27 to TRBJ1-2, with TRBD1 as a possible D gene (5 bases). This CDR3 comprises 14 residues. V was clipped by 6 bases and J by 3 bases, with 14 bases between them. Germline CDR1 reads MNHEY; CDR2 reads SMNVEV (reference sequence). The chain's CDR3 is CASRNHGRDYGYTF. The CDR3, as DNA: TGTGCCAGCAGGAACCACGGCAGGGACTATGGCTACACCTTC.

This clone appeared a single time. V and J are TRBV2 and TRBJ1-2; no firm D call. The CDR3 loop spans 11 amino acids. Trimming stripped 8 bases from V and 2 bases from J, with 6 bases between. In germline, CDR1 is SNHLY, CDR2 FYNNEI. The CDR3 DNA reads as TGTGCCAGCGGGAGGAACTATGGCTACACCTTC. It is translated as CASGRNYGYTF.

The V gene is TRBV5-1, the J gene TRBJ2-3; D unclear. This CDR3 has 14 amino acids. Per germline, CDR1 SGHRS and CDR2 YFSETQ. Trimming removed 1 base from V and 3 bases from J, with 9 bases in between. The CDR3 protein is CASSLSDPTDTQYF. The CDR3 nucleotides are TGCGCCAGCAGCTTGTCGGACCCAACAGATACGCAGTATTTT.

The rearrangement links TRBV29-1 to TRBJ1-2; tentatively, D is TRBD1 (6 bases). The CDR3 length is 11 residues. V lost 6 bases to trimming and J lost 8 bases, with 13 bases between them. The germline CDR1 and CDR2 sequences are SQVTM and ANQGSEA. The CDR3 DNA follows: TGCAGCGTGGGCCCAGGACAGGGCTACACCTTC. This encodes CSVGPGQGYTF.

The chain employs TRBV7-2 and TRBJ1-4; TRBD1 might be the D (6 bases). Per the germline V gene, CDR1 is SGHTA and CDR2 is FQGNSA. Trimming removed 1 base at V and 8 bases at J, with 11 bases between. The CDR3 is 14 residues long. The CDR3 bases are TGTGCCAGCAGCTTAGTGCAGGGGCAGGAAAAACTGTTTTTT. Amino acid sequence: CASSLVQGQEKLFF.

This rearrangement joins TRBV6-1 to TRBJ1-1; D might be TRBD1 (6 bases). Trimming left V 4 bases short and J 4 bases short, with 13 bases between. Per germline, CDR1 MNHNS and CDR2 SASEGT. This CDR3 spans 14 amino acids. The CDR3 nucleotides are TGTGCCAGCAGTGCTCTTCAACAGGGCACTGAAGCTTTCTTT. This sequence encodes CASSALQQGTEAFF.

The chain uses TRBV30 and TRBJ1-2; weak D call: TRBD1 (5 bases). V lost 4 bases and J lost 2, with 14 bases in between. CDR3 length equals 14 residues. In germline, CDR1 is GTSNPN, CDR2 SVGIG (reference sequence). CDR3 region: CAWNFGTGNYGYTF. CDR3 nucleotide sequence: TGTGCCTGGAATTTCGGGACGGGAAACTATGGCTACACCTTC.

The chain couples TRBV6-5 to TRBJ1-4, with a weak D call TRBD1 (5 bases). There are 13 residues in the CDR3. V lost 2 bases and J 8 bases, leaving 9 bases between the germline ends. Germline-derived CDR1 and CDR2 are MNHEY and SVGAGI. The CDR3 DNA is TGTGCCAGCAGTTACGGGACTGGGGAAAAACTGTTTTTT. It translates to CASSYGTGEKLFF.

The rearrangement links TRBV10-3 to TRBJ1-2, with D maybe TRBD1 (6 bases). The CDR3 sequence is 16 residues long. With 5 bases removed from V and 4 bases from J, the gap between germline ends came to 20 bases. Germline CDR1 is ENHRY and CDR2 is SYGVKD. CDR3 DNA: TGTGCCATCAGTACTACGAGGACAGTAGGAGGCTATGGCTACACCTTC. Protein: CAISTTRTVGGYGYTF.

J is TRBJ1-1 and V is TRBV10-2; D might be TRBD1 (5 bases). CDR1 and CDR2 from the germline V gene are WSHSY and SAAADI. V was cut by 2 bases and J by 2 bases, with 18 bases left in between. The CDR3 has 17 residues. CDR3 residues: CASSEEIRQKSNTEAFF. CDR3 nucleotide sequence: TGCGCCAGCAGTGAGGAGATTCGACAGAAGTCAAACACTGAAGCTTTCTTT.

The chain employs TRBV18 and TRBJ1-5; TRBD1 matches at 9 bases. The trim removed 3 bases at V and 0 bases at J, leaving 12 bases unmatched. The CDR3 is 19 residues long. The germline V gene has CDR1 KGHSH and CDR2 LQKENI. The CDR3 loop reads CASSPTAPTGGISNQPQHF. In DNA, the CDR3 is TGTGCCAGCTCACCCACGGCGCCAACAGGGGGCATTAGCAATCAGCCCCAGCATTTT.

The V gene is TRBV18, the J gene TRBJ1-2; D ambiguous. This CDR3 region has 13 residues. Per the germline V gene, CDR1 is KGHSH and CDR2 is LQKENI. V was pared by 2 bases and J by 5 bases, with 9 bases between. The DNA for the CDR3 is TGTGCCAGCTCACCAGAGGCGGCATATGGCTACACCTTC. Translating gives CASSPEAAYGYTF.

The V and J genes are TRBV19 and TRBJ2-7, with 7 bases identical to TRBD2. Trimming took 6 bases from V and 6 from J; bases not matched to a gene: 5. The CDR3 covers 12 residues. The germline CDR1 and CDR2 sequences are LNHDA and SQIVND (reference sequence). The CDR3 spells CASRGRAGEQYF. CDR3 DNA: TGTGCCAGTAGGGGGAGGGCAGGCGAGCAGTACTTC.

V gene TRBV19 combines with J gene TRBJ2-3; 8 bases align to TRBD1. The V gene end was trimmed by 4 bases and the J gene end by 3 bases; junction bases not matched to a gene: 3. In germline, CDR1 is LNHDA, CDR2 SQIVND (reference sequence). This CDR3 spans 14 amino acids. This chain's CDR3 is CASSKRDRTDTQYF. The CDR3 region has the DNA TGTGCCAGTAGTAAACGGGACAGGACAGATACGCAGTATTTT.

Only one count was recorded for this clone. This rearrangement joins TRBV7-2 to TRBJ1-5; D possibly corresponds to TRBD1 (5 bases). Germline CDR1 reads SGHTA; CDR2 reads FQGNSA. The V end was cut by 1 base, the J end by 9 bases, with 16 bases between. There are 15 residues in the CDR3. The CDR3 sequence is CASSLVQAGQGPQHF. CDR3 bases: TGTGCCAGCAGCTTAGTCCAGGCGGGCCAGGGGCCCCAGCATTTT.

The chain employs TRBV18 and TRBJ1-1; 12 nucleotides match TRBD1. The J segment lost 6 bases and the V segment lost 2 bases, leaving 10 bases of the junction unmatched. The CDR3 has 17 amino acids. Germline V gene data show CDR1 as KGHSH and CDR2 as LQKENI. CDR3 region: CASSPVPGQGAEAEAFF. The CDR3, as DNA: TGTGCCAGCTCACCAGTCCCGGGACAGGGGGCTGAGGCTGAAGCTTTCTTT.

The genes are TRBV28 and TRBJ2-5, with D possibly TRBD2 on 5 matching bases. Germline CDR1 and CDR2: MDHEN and SYDVKM. The CDR3 loop spans 14 amino acids. V lost 4 bases and J lost 5, with 14 bases in between. CDR3 residues: CASSSPAERETQYF. The DNA for the CDR3 is TGTGCCAGCAGTTCCCCAGCGGAAAGGGAGACCCAGTACTTC.

The CDR3 spells CASSLGGAGFYEQYF. DNA of the CDR3: TGTGCCAGCAGCTTAGGTGGGGCAGGATTCTACGAGCAGTACTTC. The rearrangement joins TRBV11-2 to TRBJ2-7; D possibly corresponds to TRBD1 (5 bases). Germline CDR1 and CDR2: SGHAT and FQNNGV. This CDR3 has 15 residues. The V and J ends lost 1 base and 3 bases respectively, with 13 bases between them.

This chain links TRBV27 with TRBJ1-1, with D possibly TRBD1 on 5 matching bases. V lost 0 bases and J lost 5, with 10 bases in between. The V gene's germline CDR1 is MNHEY and CDR2 SMNVEV (reference sequence). CDR3 size: 14 residues. CDR3 sequence (DNA): TGTGCCAGCAGTTTATCTCCCGGGGCAACTGAAGCTTTCTTT. Protein sequence: CASSLSPGATEAFF.

This chain uses TRBV7-9 with TRBJ1-3; D remains unclear. Germline V lookup: CDR1 SEHNR, CDR2 FQNEAQ (reference sequence). The CDR3 loop spans 18 amino acids. The ends were cut back, 0 bases at V and 0 bases at J, with 15 bases in the middle. CDR3 residues: CASSLATGTRRSGNTIYF. The CDR3 bases are TGTGCCAGCAGCTTAGCAACGGGTACGCGACGCTCTGGAAACACCATATATTTT.